One and the same sample provided the 15 T cell receptor beta chains below, sequenced in a study of T cell responses to AZD1222 COVID-19 vaccine. Clones were read by immunoSEQ multiplex PCR, and TCRdb kept only the in-frame ones, dropping some. The table has 150,000 to 200,000 clones, roughly 91% seen once. Sequences were derived from peripheral blood, sampled on day 0 of AZD1222 vaccination. The receptor set was obtained from an adult in good health.

The genes are TRBV3-1 (or the pseudogene TRBV3-2) and TRBJ2-7; tentative D call: TRBD1 (5 bases). CDR1 is LGHDT, CDR2 YNNKEL, per germline (reference sequence). The CDR3 loop spans 16 amino acids. V lost 3 bases and J 5 bases, leaving 20 bases between the germline ends. As DNA, the CDR3 is TGTGCCAGCAGCCAGGGGCGCCCCACCCCTCCCCACGAGCAGTACTTC. Its translation: CASSQGRPTPPHEQYF.

This rearrangement joins TRBV7-9 to TRBJ2-1; D is perhaps TRBD1 (5 bases). Trimming left V 2 bases short and J 6 bases short, with 14 bases between. There are 15 residues in the CDR3. Per the germline V gene, CDR1 is SEHNR and CDR2 is FQNEAQ (reference sequence). Here the CDR3 DNA reads TGTGCCAGCAGCTTAAACGGGTTAAGGGGCAATGAGCAGTTCTTC. This gives the protein CASSLNGLRGNEQFF.

The genes are TRBV7-2 and TRBJ1-4; 7 nucleotides line up with TRBD1. Trimming cost V 5 bases and J 8 bases; bases outside gene matches: 8. CDR1 and CDR2 (germline): SGHTA, FQGNSA. The CDR3 length is 14 residues. The CDR3 DNA sequence: TGTGCCAGCAGCCACAGGGGCGGAGGGGAAAAACTGTTTTTT. Translated, it gives CASSHRGGGEKLFF.

The V call is TRBV5-1, the J call TRBJ1-6, with 11 nucleotides matching TRBD1. V was clipped by 5 bases and J by 8 bases; unmatched bases: 3. The CDR3 extends over 14 amino acids. Germline V lookup: CDR1 SGHRS, CDR2 YFSETQ. In DNA, the CDR3 is TGCGCCAGCAGTGGGGGACAGGGGGATTCACCCCTCCACTTT. It specifies CASSGGQGDSPLHF.

This sequence joins TRBV27 and TRBJ2-1; 8 nucleotides line up with TRBD1. This CDR3 comprises 12 residues. CDR1 MNHEY and CDR2 SMNVEV come from the germline V gene (reference sequence). Trimming took 6 bases from V and 6 from J; bases not matched to a gene: 1. DNA for the CDR3: TGTGCCAGCAGGACAGGGGCCAATGAGCAGTTCTTC. This encodes CASRTGANEQFF.

This clone was counted a single time. The J gene is TRBJ2-7, the V gene TRBV14; D is possibly TRBD2 (6 bases). This CDR3 spans 14 amino acids. The germline V and J ends were trimmed by 4 bases and 3 bases, with 13 bases remaining between them. Looked up from germline, CDR1 is SGHDN and CDR2 is FVKESK. The CDR3 reads CASSRDSLGYEQYF. CDR3 nucleotides: TGTGCCAGCAGCCGGGACTCCCTGGGCTACGAGCAGTACTTC.

V usage is TRBV29-1 and J usage is TRBJ2-2, with 9 bases matching TRBD1. Germline-derived CDR1 and CDR2 are SQVTM and ANQGSEA. This CDR3 contains 15 residues. V shed 6 bases, J shed 7 bases, and the junction held 12 bases outside the gene matches. In DNA, the CDR3 is TGCAGCGTCAACCCAACCGGGACAGGGATCGGGGAGCTGTTTTTT. This sequence encodes CSVNPTGTGIGELFF.

The V call is TRBV15, the J call TRBJ1-1, with D uncertain. Per the germline V gene, CDR1 is LNHNV and CDR2 is YYDKDF (reference sequence). The CDR3 has 14 residues. With 0 bases removed from V and 1 base from J, the gap between germline ends came to 6 bases. The CDR3 sequence: CATSRERANTEAFF. The CDR3 nucleotides read TGTGCCACCAGCAGAGAACGGGCGAACACTGAAGCTTTCTTT.

The genes are TRBV6-2 or TRBV6-3 and TRBJ2-3, with D perhaps matching TRBD1 or TRBD2 (5 bases each). Per the germline V gene, CDR1 is MNHEY and CDR2 is SVGEGT. V was trimmed by 3 bases and J by 6 bases, leaving 19 bases between them. The CDR3 spans 16 residues. The CDR3: CASSYRQGDVDDTQYF. The CDR3 region has the DNA TGTGCCAGCAGTTATAGGCAGGGAGACGTTGATGATACGCAGTATTTT.

The rearrangement uses TRBV27 and TRBJ2-7, with D maybe TRBD1 (5 bases). Germline values: CDR1 MNHEY, CDR2 SMNVEV (reference sequence). The V gene lost 6 bases and the J gene lost 0 bases, with 9 bases spanning the gap. This CDR3 comprises 13 residues. CDR3 amino acids: CASRYRSSYEQYF. CDR3 nucleotides: TGTGCCAGCAGGTACAGGAGCTCCTACGAGCAGTACTTC.

This rearrangement joins TRBV11-2 to TRBJ1-6; TRBD1 is a possible D gene (5 bases). CDR3 size: 15 residues. V lost 5 bases and J lost 9, with 17 bases in between. Looked up from germline, CDR1 is SGHAT and CDR2 is FQNNGV. DNA for the CDR3: TGTGCCAGCAGCCCCGGGACTTTCACGGGTTCACCCCTCCACTTT. Protein product: CASSPGTFTGSPLHF.

On this clone itself: One end of the junction varies from germline; a read error may be responsible. The V and J genes are TRBV6-6 and TRBJ2-4; possibly TRBD1 for D (6 bases). The CDR3 length is 10 residues. Germline-derived CDR1 and CDR2 are MNHNY and SVGAGI (reference sequence). CDR3 coding DNA: TGTGCCAGCAGAGATACCGGGACATTATTC. Translating gives CASRDTGTLF.

The chain recombines TRBV20-1 with TRBJ1-5; D unresolved. The CDR3 has 17 residues. Trimming took off 3 bases at V and 0 bases at J, with 18 bases between the two ends. Per the germline V gene, CDR1 is DFQATT and CDR2 is SNEGSKA (reference sequence). CDR3 amino acids: CSASAWRIADSNQPQHF. The CDR3 DNA sequence: TGCAGTGCTAGTGCATGGCGGATAGCGGATAGCAATCAGCCCCAGCATTTT.

The V and J genes are TRBV18 and TRBJ1-5; D uncertain. The CDR3 runs 13 residues. Trimming cost V 2 bases and J 5 bases, with 7 bases left between them. Germline CDR1 and CDR2: KGHSH and LQKENI. CDR3 loop: CASSPESYQPQHF. The CDR3 DNA sequence: TGTGCCAGCTCACCAGAGAGTTATCAGCCCCAGCATTTT.

V gene TRBV29-1 combines with J gene TRBJ2-3; D is ambiguous. Looked up from germline, CDR1 is SQVTM and CDR2 is ANQGSEA. V was clipped by 3 bases and J by 0 bases, with 13 bases between them. The CDR3 is 15 amino acids. The DNA for the CDR3 is TGCAGCGTTGATGATCCTAACGATAGCACAGATACGCAGTATTTT. It translates to CSVDDPNDSTDTQYF.